Given below is one T cell receptor beta chain in context. These data originate in a study of blood T cell repertoires in COVID-19. As for the study in general: Samples taken during acute and convalescent COVID-19 were collected in the United States, Italy and Spain.

Original processing methods: It was from reference gene primer amplification that nucleated cell counts were estimated. Method: immunoSEQ multiplex PCR; TCRdb's copy keeps in-frame clones and lacks some. V and J calls and clone size follow that table, whereas D and trimming were derived from the DNA. The table includes under 500,000 clones, roughly 87% detected once. This CDR3 is 17 amino acids long. The germline V gene encodes CDR1 MDHEN and CDR2 SYDVKM. V lost 1 base to trimming and J lost 7 bases; unmatched junction nucleotides: 12. Adults between about 18 and 89 years of age took part from about 24 US areas. Cohorts were assigned according to the clinical history that participants reported.

The sequence was collected from a woman aged 18-29 years with acute COVID-19. Sequencing input: PBMCs or T cells enriched from blood (not recorded which). The rearrangement joins TRBV28 to TRBJ2-1; TRBD1 agrees at 8 bases. The CDR3 region is CASSLFSFGQGKNEQFF. CDR3 bases: TGTGCCAGCAGTTTATTTAGTTTCGGACAGGGAAAGAATGAGCAGTTCTTC.